The 25 T cell receptor beta chains in this list originate from one sample, sequenced in a study of beta chain features in type 1 diabetes. Sequencing targeted expressed TCRB transcripts, as all isolated RNA had been reverse transcribed. Data came from immunoSEQ multiplex PCR; TCRdb stores just in-frame clones and leaves some out. This sample carries some 500,000 clones, about an eighth of them seen once, and the ten largest clones take less than 0.06%. Sample: naive CD4+ T cells from blood. The receptors come from a woman aged 18 to 35 in good health.

This clone has just a few counts. J is TRBJ1-5 and V is TRBV27, with D possibly TRBD1 on 6 matching bases. The V gene's germline CDR1 is MNHEY and CDR2 SMNVEV (reference sequence). The CDR3 loop spans 16 amino acids. Trimming left V 3 bases short and J 7 bases short, with 19 bases between. The CDR3 loop reads CASSFVFRGRGQPQHF. The CDR3 nucleotides are TGTGCCAGCAGTTTCGTATTCAGGGGAAGGGGGCAGCCCCAGCATTTT.

This rearrangement joins TRBV7-9 to TRBJ1-2, with a possible D match to TRBD1 (6 bases). Germline CDR1 SEHNR, CDR2 FQNEAQ (reference sequence). V gave up 3 bases and J gave up 11 bases, with 19 bases separating them. The CDR3 length is 14 residues. CDR3 nucleotides: TGTGCCAGCAGCTTCCCCCTTTCGGGACAAGTTTACACCTTC. This translates into CASSFPLSGQVYTF.

This clone was counted between two and nine times. The CDR3 reads CASSPRDSFYGYTF. DNA for the CDR3: TGTGCCAGCAGCCCCCGGGACAGCTTCTATGGCTACACCTTC. The rearrangement uses TRBV13 and TRBJ1-2, with 7 bases aligning to TRBD1. V was pared by 5 bases and J by 4 bases, with 7 bases of the junction left unmatched. The CDR3 totals 14 residues. CDR1 is PRHDT and CDR2 is FYEKMQ in the germline V gene (reference sequence).

The rearrangement uses TRBV15 and TRBJ1-5; D gene unclear. Trimming left V 5 bases short and J 4 bases short, with 6 bases between. This CDR3 spans 12 amino acids. In germline, CDR1 is LNHNV, CDR2 YYDKDF (reference sequence). CDR3 sequence reads: CATSRRNQPQHF. For the CDR3, the DNA is TGTGCCACCAGCCGTCGTAATCAGCCCCAGCATTTT.

This chain links TRBV7-8 with TRBJ1-3, with TRBD1 identical over 7 bases. The trim removed 5 bases at V and 4 bases at J, leaving 5 bases unmatched. This CDR3 has 14 residues. Germline values: CDR1 SGHVS, CDR2 FQNEAQ. The DNA of the CDR3 is TGTGCCAGCAGCCCCCGACAGGGCGGAAACACCATATATTTT. It encodes CASSPRQGGNTIYF.

The chain uses TRBV2 and TRBJ2-5; the D is unclear. The CDR3 sequence is 13 residues long. V lost 8 bases and J 5 bases, leaving 15 bases between the germline ends. The germline V gene encodes CDR1 SNHLY and CDR2 FYNNEI. The DNA for the CDR3 is TGTGCCAGCGCTGGCCTAAGCAGGGAGACCCAGTACTTC. This gives the protein CASAGLSRETQYF. Looking up the rest from reference TRBV2 and TRBJ2-5 gives the full variable domain: EPEVTQTPSHQVTQMGQEVILRCVPISNHLYFYWYRQILGQKVEFLVSFYNNEISEKSEIFDDQFSVERPDGSNFTLKIRSTKLEDSAMYFCASAGLSRETQYFGPGTRLLVL.

This clone came up a few times. The J gene is TRBJ2-5, the V gene TRBV28; D unclear. Germline V gene data show CDR1 as MDHEN and CDR2 as SYDVKM. The CDR3 consists of 15 residues. Deletions cut 5 bases from V and 1 base from J, with 14 bases between. The CDR3 protein is CASSTRTRIQETQYF. CDR3 in DNA: TGTGCCAGCAGTACAAGGACGCGGATCCAAGAGACCCAGTACTTC.

This clone was counted between two and nine times. The CDR3 DNA reads as TGTGCCAGCAGCTTTAGGCGGGGGGCCCCAGATACGCAGTATTTT. Protein: CASSFRRGAPDTQYF. The rearrangement links TRBV7-2 to TRBJ2-3, with TRBD2 matching over 8 bases. The ends lost 3 bases at V and 4 bases at J; junction bases unmatched: 6. The germline gives CDR1 SGHTA, CDR2 FQGNSA. This CDR3 is 15 amino acids long. Full variable domain (rest looked up from reference TRBV7-2 and TRBJ2-3): GAGVSQSPSNKVTEKGKDVELRCDPISGHTALYWYRQSLGQGLEFLIYFQGNSAPDKSGLPSDRFSAERTGGSVSTLTIQRTQQEDSAVYLCASSFRRGAPDTQYFGPGTRLTVL.

The genes are TRBV28 and TRBJ1-6, with D unresolved. CDR1 MDHEN and CDR2 SYDVKM come from the germline V gene. The CDR3 runs 15 residues. Trimming left V 6 bases short and J 12 bases short, with 21 bases between. CDR3 nucleotides: TGTGCCAGCAGCCCCCCTCTGGAGGGCAAGGGACCCCTCCACTTT. Its protein is CASSPPLEGKGPLHF.

CDR3 region: CASSPQQGTEAFF. The CDR3 coding sequence is TGTGCCAGCAGCCCCCAACAGGGAACTGAAGCTTTCTTT. The V call is TRBV7-2, the J call TRBJ1-1; D is possibly TRBD1 (6 bases). Per germline, CDR1 SGHTA and CDR2 FQGNSA. The CDR3 covers 13 residues. Trimming took off 5 bases at V and 5 bases at J, with 12 bases between the two ends.

This sequence joins TRBV7-2 and TRBJ2-5; 12 bases fit TRBD2. The CDR3 runs 15 residues. Germline assignment: CDR1 SGHTA and CDR2 FQGNSA. V gave up 7 bases and J gave up 5 bases; unmatched junction bases: 8. The CDR3 protein is CASTPLAGGLETQYF. The CDR3, as DNA: TGTGCCAGCACCCCCCTAGCGGGAGGGCTGGAGACCCAGTACTTC.

This clone has more than one count but fewer than ten. The V call is TRBV2, the J call TRBJ2-1; D call uncertain. The V gene lost 4 bases and the J gene lost 10 bases, with 8 bases spanning the gap. The CDR3 loop spans 11 amino acids. Germline-derived CDR1 and CDR2 are SNHLY and FYNNEI. Here the CDR3 DNA reads TGTGCCAGCAGTGTAAGGCGGGAGCAGTTCTTC. This gives the protein CASSVRREQFF.

The rearrangement uses TRBV23-1 and TRBJ2-7, with unresolved D. TRBV23-1 falls under the ORF class, with uncertain function. This CDR3 spans 15 amino acids. V was pared by 0 bases and J by 3 bases, with 12 bases between. CDR3 in DNA: TGCGCCAGCAGTCAATCTAAGACCCCCGACTACGAGCAGTACTTC. Residues: CASSQSKTPDYEQYF.

The gene calls are TRBV18 and TRBJ1-2, with 9 bases identical to TRBD1. Germline-derived CDR1 and CDR2 are KGHSH and LQKENI. The V and J ends lost 8 bases and 7 bases, in that order; junction bases with no gene match: 20. The CDR3 is made up of 17 amino acids. DNA of the CDR3: TGTGCCAGCACCCTATACACGCCGGGACAGGGAGGCGGTGGCTACACCTTC. Translating gives CASTLYTPGQGGGGYTF.

This clone was detected a few times. The same CDR3 also results from other DNA sequences found in this sample. The CDR3 DNA reads as TGTGCCAGCAGTTTCCTCTCTGGGGCCAACGTCCTGACTTTC. It encodes CASSFLSGANVLTF. The J gene is TRBJ2-6, the V gene TRBV27; D gene ambiguous. This CDR3 region has 14 residues. Germline CDR1 reads MNHEY; CDR2 reads SMNVEV (reference sequence). Trimming removed 3 bases from V and 0 bases from J, with 3 bases in between.

This chain links TRBV7-8 with TRBJ2-5, with D possibly TRBD2 on 5 matching bases. Trimming removed 3 bases at V and 7 bases at J, with 21 bases between. This CDR3 spans 16 amino acids. Looked up from germline, CDR1 is SGHVS and CDR2 is FQNEAQ. The CDR3 DNA sequence: TGTGCCAGCAGCTTCACAGAGGGCGTAGCGAGGCCGACCCAGTACTTC. As protein: CASSFTEGVARPTQYF. The full variable domain, rest sourced from reference TRBV7-8 and TRBJ2-5, is GAGVSQSPRYKVAKRGQDVALRCDPISGHVSLFWYQQALGQGPEFLTYFQNEAQLDKSGLPSDRFFAERPEGSVSTLKIQRTQQEDSAVYLCASSFTEGVARPTQYFGPGTRLLVL.

This rearrangement joins TRBV14 to TRBJ1-2; 9 nucleotides agree with TRBD1. Germline CDR1 SGHDN, CDR2 FVKESK. CDR3 length: 19 amino acids. V shed 2 bases, J shed 4 bases, and the junction held 17 bases outside the gene matches. CDR3 sequence reads: CASSQRGQGTSQARYGYTF. The CDR3 coding sequence is TGTGCCAGCAGCCAAAGGGGACAGGGCACGTCTCAAGCTCGCTATGGCTACACCTTC. Full variable domain (rest looked up from reference TRBV14 and TRBJ1-2): EAGVTQFPSHSVIEKGQTVTLRCDPISGHDNLYWYRRVMGKEIKFLLHFVKESKQDESGMPNNRFLAERTGGTYSTLKVQPAELEDSGVYFCASSQRGQGTSQARYGYTFGSGTRLTVV.

The V and J genes are TRBV15 and TRBJ2-5, with no clear D. The length of the CDR3 is 15 residues. CDR1 LNHNV and CDR2 YYDKDF come from the germline V gene (reference sequence). V shed 0 bases and J shed 9 bases, with 17 bases lying between them. As DNA, the CDR3 is TGTGCCACCAGCAGAGATCCTTACCCCGGAGCATCCCAGTACTTC. Protein: CATSRDPYPGASQYF.

The chain combines TRBV9 with TRBJ2-5; 9 bases are a match to TRBD2. The CDR3 length is 15 residues. The V and J ends lost 2 bases and 5 bases, in that order; junction bases with no gene match: 7. Per germline, CDR1 SGDLS and CDR2 YYNGEE. Here the CDR3 DNA reads TGTGCCAGCAGCGTGGCGGGAGGGCCCCTGGAGACCCAGTACTTC. Translated: CASSVAGGPLETQYF.

The gene calls are TRBV7-8 and TRBJ1-5; D is uncertain. In germline, CDR1 is SGHVS, CDR2 FQNEAQ. This CDR3 is built from 16 residues. The V end lost 0 bases, the J end lost 1 base, and 10 bases lay between the germline ends. The CDR3 region has the DNA TGTGCCAGCAGCTTAGCTATGATTGGAAGCAATCAGCCCCAGCATTTT. Translated, it gives CASSLAMIGSNQPQHF.

This clone has only a few counts. The chain recombines TRBV11-1 with TRBJ2-6; D unresolved. Looked up from germline, CDR1 is SGHAT and CDR2 is FQDESV (reference sequence). There are 16 residues in the CDR3. V gave up 8 bases and J gave up 3 bases, with 17 bases separating them. CDR3 in amino acids: CASGRRDFLGANVLTF. The CDR3 DNA reads as TGTGCCAGCGGCCGAAGGGATTTCCTTGGGGCCAACGTCCTGACTTTC.

This chain connects TRBV9 to TRBJ2-5; either TRBD1 or TRBD2 may supply D (5 bases each). Deletions cut 0 bases from V and 3 bases from J, with 9 bases between. Germline V gene sequence: CDR1 SGDLS, CDR2 YYNGEE. The CDR3 is made up of 14 amino acids. CDR3 amino acids: CASSVGGTEETQYF. The CDR3 nucleotides read TGTGCCAGCAGCGTAGGTGGGACCGAAGAGACCCAGTACTTC. Full variable domain (rest looked up from reference TRBV9 and TRBJ2-5): DSGVTQTPKHLITATGQRVTLRCSPRSGDLSVYWYQQSLDQGLQFLIQYYNGEERAKGNILERFSAQQFPDLHSELNLSSLELGDSALYFCASSVGGTEETQYFGPGTRLLVL.

The V and J genes are TRBV6-6 and TRBJ2-7; TRBD1 aligns across 9 bases. Germline V lookup: CDR1 MNHNY, CDR2 SVGAGI (reference sequence). V dropped 8 bases and J dropped 1; count of bases not matched to a gene: 9. The CDR3 has 15 residues. CDR3 sequence: CASARPTGGSYEQYF. For the CDR3, the DNA is TGTGCCAGCGCCCGACCGACAGGGGGGTCCTACGAGCAGTACTTC.

This clone was found once. The J gene is TRBJ2-1, the V gene TRBV12-5; D not resolved. The CDR3 is 14 amino acids. Trimming removed 1 base from V and 6 bases from J, with 10 bases in between. Germline V gene sequence: CDR1 LGHNT, CDR2 FRNRAP. In nucleotides, the CDR3 is TGTGCTAGTGGTTTGGATTACCTGGCCAATGAGCAGTTCTTC. Its protein product is CASGLDYLANEQFF.

This clone was detected a few times. The rearrangement uses TRBV18 and TRBJ2-5; D not certain. V shed 1 base and J shed 1 base, with 4 bases lying between them. CDR3 size: 13 residues. The germline gives CDR1 KGHSH, CDR2 LQKENI. The CDR3 here is CASSPQTQETQYF. The CDR3 nucleotides read TGTGCCAGCTCACCACAGACCCAAGAGACCCAGTACTTC.